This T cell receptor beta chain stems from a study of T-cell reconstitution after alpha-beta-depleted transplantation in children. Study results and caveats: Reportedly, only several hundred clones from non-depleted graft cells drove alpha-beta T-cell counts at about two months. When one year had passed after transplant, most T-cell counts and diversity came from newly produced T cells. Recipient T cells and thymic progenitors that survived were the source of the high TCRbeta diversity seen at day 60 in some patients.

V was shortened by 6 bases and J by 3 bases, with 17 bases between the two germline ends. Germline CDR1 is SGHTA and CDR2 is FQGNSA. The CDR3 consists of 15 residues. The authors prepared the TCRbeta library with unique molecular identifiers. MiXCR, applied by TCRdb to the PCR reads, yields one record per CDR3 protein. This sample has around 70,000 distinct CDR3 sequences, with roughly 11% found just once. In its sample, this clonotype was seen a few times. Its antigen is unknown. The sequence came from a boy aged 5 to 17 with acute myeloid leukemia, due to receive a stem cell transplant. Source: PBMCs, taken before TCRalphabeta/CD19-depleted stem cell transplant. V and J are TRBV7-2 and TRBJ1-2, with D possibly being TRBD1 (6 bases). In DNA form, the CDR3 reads TGTGCCAGCAGACCCGCGGTGGGGGCCCACTATGGCTACACCTTC. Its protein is CASRPAVGAHYGYTF.